The T cell receptor beta chain under discussion was sequenced for a study of beta chain features in type 1 diabetes. Whole-study findings and limits: TCRB rearrangement may or may not be influenced by HLA type; here this remained unresolved. All four CD4+ subsets from Type 1 diabetes patients carried moderately but significantly shorter TCRB CDR3s.

What was sequenced were expressed TCRB transcripts, since all of the isolated RNA had been reverse transcribed. About 3.57 million reads, on average, came from each naive, central memory and regulatory T cell sample. Data came from immunoSEQ multiplex PCR; TCRdb stores just in-frame clones and leaves some out. The data contain around 140,000 clones, approximately 13% of them singletons. From germline, CDR1 is MNHEY and CDR2 SVGAGI. The CDR3 is 15 amino acids. Trimming removed 2 bases at V and 0 bases at J, with 9 bases between. This clone showed up just a few times. The antigen is not known. Every participating donor gave one draw, a heparinised blood sample averaging about 116 mL.

Specimen: central memory CD4+ T cells from blood. The TCR originated in a man between 18 and 29 years old with type 1 diabetes. The chain uses TRBV6-5 and TRBJ2-3; possibly TRBD1 for D (5 bases). Written as DNA, the CDR3 is TGTGCCAGCAGTTACGACAGAAGTAGCACAGATACGCAGTATTTT. Its protein product is CASSYDRSSTDTQYF.